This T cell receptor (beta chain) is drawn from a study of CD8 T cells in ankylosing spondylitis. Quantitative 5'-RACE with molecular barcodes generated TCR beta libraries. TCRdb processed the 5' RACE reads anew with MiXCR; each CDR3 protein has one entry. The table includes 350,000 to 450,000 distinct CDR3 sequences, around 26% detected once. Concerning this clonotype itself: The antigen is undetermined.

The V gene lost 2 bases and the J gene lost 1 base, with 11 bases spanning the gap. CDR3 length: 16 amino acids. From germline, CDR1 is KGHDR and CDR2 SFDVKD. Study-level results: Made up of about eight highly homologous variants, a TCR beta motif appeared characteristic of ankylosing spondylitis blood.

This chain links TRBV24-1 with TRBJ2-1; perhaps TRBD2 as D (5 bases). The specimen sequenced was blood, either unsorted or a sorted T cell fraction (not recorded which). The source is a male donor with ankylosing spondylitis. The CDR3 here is CATSDSSGKSYNEQFF. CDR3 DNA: TGTGCCACCAGTGATTCGTCCGGGAAATCCTACAATGAGCAGTTCTTC.